The rows below give T cell receptor beta chains drawn from one sample of a study of long-term antiretroviral therapy in people with HIV. Clones were sequenced by immunoSEQ multiplex PCR, and TCRdb holds only the in-frame ones, with some missing. The sample includes tens of thousands of clones, 80% of them seen just once. The sample consisted of unsorted PBMCs, taken 0.3 years after starting antiretroviral therapy. These receptors all stem from a man aged 40-55 years with HIV. Each CDR3 is given without its conserved first and last residue. D genes are given only for firm matches.

j_call: TRBJ2-7; d_call: NA; v_call: TRBV10-3; cdr3_aa: AISAGLSYEQY
j_call: TRBJ2-1; d_call: NA; v_call: TRBV10-3; cdr3_aa: AISESFRENEQF
j_call: TRBJ2-7; d_call: NA; v_call: TRBV11-1; cdr3_aa: ASCLCRIPGQISEQY
j_call: TRBJ1-1; d_call: NA; v_call: TRBV9; cdr3_aa: ASSSRPNTEAF
j_call: TRBJ1-1; d_call: NA; v_call: TRBV28; cdr3_aa: ASSLFEGRGNTEAF
j_call: TRBJ2-5; d_call: TRBD2; v_call: TRBV10-1; cdr3_aa: ASSDLAGGNQETQY
j_call: TRBJ2-1; d_call: TRBD2; v_call: TRBV6-6; cdr3_aa: ASSYPSGGGNNEQF
j_call: TRBJ2-7; d_call: NA; v_call: TRBV28; cdr3_aa: ASRQPGLDSYEQY
j_call: TRBJ1-2; d_call: NA; v_call: TRBV7-2; cdr3_aa: ASSTRDGSYGYT
j_call: TRBJ1-3; d_call: TRBD1; v_call: TRBV7-2; cdr3_aa: ASSRTGNTIY
j_call: TRBJ1-2; d_call: TRBD1; v_call: TRBV9; cdr3_aa: ASSVAQGRYGYT
j_call: TRBJ2-5; d_call: NA; v_call: TRBV28; cdr3_aa: ASFSSVVQETQY
j_call: TRBJ2-3; d_call: NA; v_call: TRBV10-1; cdr3_aa: ASSGPLSGTRTDTQY
j_call: TRBJ1-1; d_call: NA; v_call: TRBV2; cdr3_aa: ASIPGQGNTEAF
j_call: TRBJ2-3; d_call: TRBD1; v_call: TRBV6-5; cdr3_aa: ASWTGGKDTQY
j_call: TRBJ2-3; d_call: TRBD1; v_call: TRBV6-4; cdr3_aa: ASSETGGPDTQY
j_call: TRBJ2-7; d_call: NA; v_call: TRBV19; cdr3_aa: ASSMAPGGYEQY
j_call: TRBJ2-2; d_call: NA; v_call: TRBV2; cdr3_aa: ASSERQGIGELF
j_call: TRBJ1-5; d_call: NA; v_call: TRBV7-2; cdr3_aa: ASSLARTSNQPQH
j_call: TRBJ2-7; d_call: NA; v_call: TRBV9; cdr3_aa: ASSIGDEQY
j_call: TRBJ1-4; d_call: TRBD1; v_call: TRBV5-8; cdr3_aa: ASRLTGSEKLF
j_call: TRBJ2-3; d_call: NA; v_call: TRBV2; cdr3_aa: ASSPGLSYTQY
j_call: TRBJ2-7; d_call: NA; v_call: TRBV13; cdr3_aa: ASSFRAGNSYEQY
j_call: TRBJ2-3; d_call: NA; v_call: TRBV7-2; cdr3_aa: ASSLYADTQY
j_call: TRBJ1-6; d_call: NA; v_call: TRBV11-1; cdr3_aa: ASSGEGWSYNSPLH
j_call: TRBJ2-3; d_call: NA; v_call: TRBV5-6; cdr3_aa: ASSRGAVGPDTQY
j_call: TRBJ2-5; d_call: NA; v_call: TRBV29-1; cdr3_aa: SVDTVRGQETQY
j_call: TRBJ2-7; d_call: NA; v_call: TRBV6-5; cdr3_aa: ASSYPPLGEQY
j_call: TRBJ2-6; d_call: NA; v_call: TRBV7-2; cdr3_aa: ASSSGDPGANVLT
j_call: TRBJ2-1; d_call: NA; v_call: TRBV11-3; cdr3_aa: ASSLTPWTDRGNEQF
j_call: TRBJ1-6; d_call: NA; v_call: TRBV5-1; cdr3_aa: ASSLGGTLGSPLH
j_call: TRBJ2-5; d_call: TRBD1; v_call: TRBV29-1; cdr3_aa: SHTGGLQETQY